These T cell receptor beta chains were read from a single sample in a study of cytomegalovirus exposure and HLA in healthy donors. Assay used: immunoSEQ multiplex PCR; TCRdb lists only in-frame clones, some missing. The table has around 150,000 clones, roughly 79% seen once; the top ten hold about 1%. The material sequenced was PBMCs. These receptors originate from a woman in her forties or fifties in good health and CMV-seropositive. The conserved cysteine and the conserved F or W are not part of the CDR3 here.

TRBV5-4	TRBJ2-7	11	ASSLAASYEQY
TRBV15	TRBJ2-2	11	ATSHTMPGELF
TRBV18	TRBJ2-7	12	ASSPTGDFYEQY
TRBV11-2	TRBJ2-1	11	ASSLASYNEQF
TRBV7-9	TRBJ2-7	13	ASSPQGFVSYEQY
TRBV28	TRBJ1-5	14	ASSRTTRLSNQPQH
TRBV18	TRBJ1-2	10	ASSPAEYGYT
TRBV10-2	TRBJ1-5	13	ASSEGTGGSQPQH
TRBV6-5	TRBJ2-1	11	ASSFLASNEQF
TRBV9	TRBJ1-3	13	ASSVTGSSGNTIY
TRBV6-5	TRBJ1-2	10	ASATGGFGYT
TRBV6-5	TRBJ1-2	14	ASSSYSAIAAYGYT
TRBV19	TRBJ1-5	13	ASSIQDRNNQPQH
TRBV7-2	TRBJ1-2	11	ASSTQGGYGYT
TRBV2	TRBJ1-1	14	ASSEGWMGRDTEAF
TRBV11-2	TRBJ1-1	12	ASSPQGTHTEAF
TRBV9	TRBJ1-5	16	ASSVAQGHHNSNQPQH
TRBV29-1	TRBJ1-3	11	SVHGASGNTIY
TRBV18	TRBJ2-4	14	ASSQDGAGGGNIQY
TRBV7-9	TRBJ2-1	12	ASSPRVVENEQF
TRBV7-8	TRBJ2-1	15	ASSQTTPGQGINEQF
TRBV4-3	TRBJ1-2	13	ASSQSPGTNYGYT
TRBV5-1	TRBJ1-2	11	ASSSTGVNGYT
TRBV7-6	TRBJ2-7	12	ASSASGTVHEQY
TRBV6-1	TRBJ2-2	13	ASRPGETNTGELF
TRBV19	TRBJ1-4	13	ASRSFWTVEEKLF
TRBV18	TRBJ2-3	13	ASSLAGAGTDTQY
TRBV6-6	TRBJ2-3	12	ASTPGGSTDTQY
TRBV2	TRBJ2-1	12	ASRNSGGAGEQF
TRBV18	TRBJ2-5	11	ASSPDLAGCPY
TRBV5-1	TRBJ2-1	13	ASSLVVGGRNEQF
TRBV11-2	TRBJ2-7	13	ASSVPTGTPYEQY
TRBV29-1	TRBJ2-1	10	SVASSYNEQF
TRBV5-5	TRBJ2-7	10	ASSGTGYEQY
TRBV2	TRBJ2-7	17	ASRPFSGRPGRSLYEQY
TRBV7-8	TRBJ2-5	12	ASSARDFLETQY
TRBV7-7	TRBJ2-1	13	ASSLELSGNNEQF
TRBV2	TRBJ2-2	12	ASSESGYDGELF
TRBV7-2	TRBJ2-7	9	ASSSDYEQY
TRBV9	TRBJ1-2	13	ASSVTGTGDYGYT
TRBV30	TRBJ1-3	11	AWGADSGNTIY